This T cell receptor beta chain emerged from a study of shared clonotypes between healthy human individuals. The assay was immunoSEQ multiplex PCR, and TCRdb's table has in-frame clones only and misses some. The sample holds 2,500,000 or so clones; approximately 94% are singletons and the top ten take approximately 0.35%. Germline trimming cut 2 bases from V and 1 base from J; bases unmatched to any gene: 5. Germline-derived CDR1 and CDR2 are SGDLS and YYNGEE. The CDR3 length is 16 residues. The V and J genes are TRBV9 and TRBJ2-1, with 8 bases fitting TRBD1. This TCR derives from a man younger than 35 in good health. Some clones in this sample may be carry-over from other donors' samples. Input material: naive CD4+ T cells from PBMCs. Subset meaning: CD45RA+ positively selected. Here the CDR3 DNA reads TGTGCCAGCAGCGTCCGACAGGGGAGTTCCTACAATGAGCAGTTCTTC. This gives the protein CASSVRQGSSYNEQFF.